These 18 T cell receptor beta chains share one sample of origin, sequenced in a study of shared clonotypes between healthy human individuals. Method: immunoSEQ multiplex PCR; TCRdb's copy keeps in-frame clones and lacks some. The sample yields about 520,000 clones, around 95% seen once. The sample consisted of naive CD4+ T cells sorted from blood. Stated subset: CD45RA+ positively selected. These receptors originate from a woman aged 25 to 45 in good health.

The chain uses TRBV19 and TRBJ2-1, with 15 bases aligning to TRBD2. CDR3 length: 17 residues. V dropped 3 bases and J dropped 3; count of bases not matched to a gene: 3. CDR1 is LNHDA and CDR2 is SQIVND in the germline V gene (reference sequence). CDR3 DNA sequence: TGTGCCAGTAGTATCCTGGGACTAGCGGGAGGCTACAATGAGCAGTTCTTC. This gives the protein CASSILGLAGGYNEQFF.

CDR3 nucleotide sequence: TGTGCCAGCAGCTTGGTCCCTTACGCGAACACCGGGGAGCTGTTTTTT. Its translation is CASSLVPYANTGELFF. The chain employs TRBV5-6 and TRBJ2-2; no clear D gene. V was cut by 0 bases and J by 0 bases, with 9 bases left in between. Germline V gene lookup returns CDR1 SGHDT and CDR2 YYEEEE. This CDR3 is built from 16 residues.

The rearrangement joins TRBV11-2 to TRBJ2-7; TRBD2 might be the D (6 bases). CDR1 SGHAT and CDR2 FQNNGV come from the germline V gene. V lost 2 bases and J lost 4, with 18 bases in between. The CDR3 has 16 residues. The CDR3 here is CASSLRRDSIGYEQYF. CDR3 nucleotide sequence: TGTGCCAGCAGCTTAAGGCGGGACTCCATAGGATACGAGCAGTACTTC.

This chain links TRBV4-1 with TRBJ2-7, with D perhaps assigned TRBD1 or TRBD2 (5 bases each). V lost 1 base, J lost 2 bases, and 12 bases lay in between. The CDR3 has 15 residues. In germline, CDR1 is MGHRA, CDR2 YSYEKL. CDR3 nucleotides: TGCGCCAGCAGCCAAGGCCGGGGCAGAACCTACGAGCAGTACTTC. Translating it yields CASSQGRGRTYEQYF.

The chain joins TRBV27 to TRBJ2-3; D gene uncertain. The CDR3 length is 13 residues. CDR1 is MNHEY, CDR2 SMNVEV, per germline (reference sequence). The V and J ends lost 6 bases and 6 bases respectively, with 13 bases between them. The CDR3 is CASSRILGDTQYF. The CDR3 bases are TGTGCCAGCAGCCGTATTCTCGGCGATACGCAGTATTTT.

J is TRBJ2-5 and V is TRBV28, with 9 bases matching TRBD2. The junction had 7 bases not matched to a gene; V was cut back by 7 bases and J by 4 bases. This CDR3 region has 14 residues. CDR1 is MDHEN and CDR2 is SYDVKM in the germline V gene. CDR3 amino acids: CASTGGRAGETQYF. Written as DNA, the CDR3 is TGTGCCAGCACTGGCGGGAGGGCCGGAGAGACCCAGTACTTC.

The chain joins TRBV4-2 to TRBJ2-4; 9 nucleotides match TRBD2. This CDR3 has 20 amino acids. V gave up 3 bases and J gave up 1 base; unmatched junction bases: 16. Germline V gene data show CDR1 as LGHNA and CDR2 as YNFKEQ. The CDR3 DNA reads as TGTGCCAGCAGCCAGCAGATGGTAGCGGGAGACTCGCTGGCCAAAAACATTCAGTACTTC. Its protein is CASSQQMVAGDSLAKNIQYF.

Concerning this clone itself: This same CDR3 is encoded by further DNA sequences in the sample. The rearrangement joins TRBV5-1 to TRBJ2-3; 9 bases fit TRBD2. The J segment lost 6 bases and the V segment lost 2 bases, leaving 4 bases of the junction unmatched. Per germline, CDR1 SGHRS and CDR2 YFSETQ. CDR3 size: 14 residues. In DNA form, the CDR3 reads TGCGCCAGCAGCTTTAGCGGGAGTGGGGATACGCAGTATTTT. Translated, it gives CASSFSGSGDTQYF.

This clone was detected once. CDR3 bases: TGTGCCAGCAGCCCAGAGCGGGAGGAGTTGTCCAACATTCAGTACTTC. Protein sequence: CASSPEREELSNIQYF. The V gene is TRBV7-9, the J gene TRBJ2-4, with 9 nucleotides matching TRBD2. V shed 5 bases and J 7 bases; nucleotides not matched to a gene: 12. Germline-derived CDR1 and CDR2 are SEHNR and FQNEAQ (reference sequence). The CDR3 length is 16 residues.

The J gene is TRBJ2-7, the V gene TRBV28; D possibly corresponds to TRBD1 (6 bases). Trimming cost V 2 bases and J 0 bases, with 11 bases left between them. The length of the CDR3 is 15 residues. The germline V gene encodes CDR1 MDHEN and CDR2 SYDVKM. The CDR3 is CASSLTGISSYEQYF. The CDR3 region has the DNA TGTGCCAGCAGTTTAACAGGGATTAGCTCCTACGAGCAGTACTTC.

The chain carries TRBV11-2 and TRBJ1-3, with a possible D match to TRBD1 (5 bases). Trimming took off 5 bases at V and 2 bases at J, with 10 bases between the two ends. The CDR3 has 14 amino acids. In germline, CDR1 is SGHAT, CDR2 FQNNGV. The CDR3 sequence is CASSPGTAGNTIYF. CDR3 coding DNA: TGTGCCAGCAGCCCCGGGACGGCTGGAAACACCATATATTTT.

The chain is built from TRBV5-4 and TRBJ2-3; the D gene could be TRBD1 or TRBD2 (5 bases each). CDR3 length: 15 amino acids. Looked up from germline, CDR1 is SGHNT and CDR2 is YYREEE (reference sequence). The V end was cut by 4 bases, the J end by 1 base, with 13 bases between. The CDR3, as DNA: TGTGCCAGCAGCGCATCAGGGAGAGGCACAGATACGCAGTATTTT. Its translation: CASSASGRGTDTQYF.

V usage is TRBV7-2 and J usage is TRBJ2-7, with a possible D match to TRBD2 (5 bases). The CDR3 loop spans 16 amino acids. Per germline, CDR1 SGHTA and CDR2 FQGNSA. Deletions cut 2 bases from V and 4 bases from J, with 18 bases between. CDR3 protein: CASSLISRAERYEQYF. The CDR3 coding sequence is TGTGCCAGCAGCTTAATCAGCCGGGCCGAGCGGTACGAGCAGTACTTC.

The genes are TRBV27 and TRBJ1-2, with TRBD1 identical over 8 bases. The germline V gene encodes CDR1 MNHEY and CDR2 SMNVEV (reference sequence). CDR3 length: 14 residues. The junction had 15 bases not matched to a gene; V was cut back by 10 bases and J by 8 bases. CDR3: CATLGKADRDGYTF. Written as DNA, the CDR3 is TGTGCCACCCTTGGCAAGGCGGACAGGGACGGCTACACCTTC.

J is TRBJ2-4 and V is TRBV2, with D possibly matching TRBD1 (5 bases). This CDR3 has 14 amino acids. Germline V lookup: CDR1 SNHLY, CDR2 FYNNEI. V lost 6 bases to trimming and J lost 7 bases, with 16 bases between them. The CDR3 region is CASSELGVTNIQYF. The CDR3 bases are TGTGCCAGCAGCGAGCTAGGGGTAACGAACATTCAGTACTTC.

A word on this clone: The sample holds other DNA sequences that translate to the same CDR3. The J gene is TRBJ1-5, the V gene TRBV27, with TRBD1 matching over 8 bases. From germline, CDR1 is MNHEY and CDR2 SMNVEV (reference sequence). The CDR3 extends over 13 amino acids. Losses at the gene ends were 6 bases for V and 5 bases for J; bases not matched to a gene: 3. CDR3: CASSQGAYQPQHF. CDR3 nucleotides: TGTGCCAGCAGCCAGGGGGCATATCAGCCCCAGCATTTT.

This chain joins TRBV19 and TRBJ1-6; D might be TRBD1 (6 bases). V lost 8 bases and J 10 bases, leaving 21 bases between the germline ends. CDR1 and CDR2 (germline): LNHDA, SQIVND (reference sequence). The CDR3 spans 15 residues. CDR3 sequence: CASSFKDLGGSPLHF. Here the CDR3 DNA reads TGTGCCAGTTCTTTTAAGGACCTAGGGGGATCACCCCTCCACTTT.

The chain links TRBV7-8 to TRBJ2-7; the D call may be TRBD1 or TRBD2 (5 bases each). Trimming left V 5 bases short and J 0 bases short, with 11 bases between. The CDR3 spans 14 residues. The germline V gene encodes CDR1 SGHVS and CDR2 FQNEAQ. CDR3 coding DNA: TGTGCCAGCAGCAAGGGACCTAGCTCCTACGAGCAGTACTTC. Amino acid sequence: CASSKGPSSYEQYF.